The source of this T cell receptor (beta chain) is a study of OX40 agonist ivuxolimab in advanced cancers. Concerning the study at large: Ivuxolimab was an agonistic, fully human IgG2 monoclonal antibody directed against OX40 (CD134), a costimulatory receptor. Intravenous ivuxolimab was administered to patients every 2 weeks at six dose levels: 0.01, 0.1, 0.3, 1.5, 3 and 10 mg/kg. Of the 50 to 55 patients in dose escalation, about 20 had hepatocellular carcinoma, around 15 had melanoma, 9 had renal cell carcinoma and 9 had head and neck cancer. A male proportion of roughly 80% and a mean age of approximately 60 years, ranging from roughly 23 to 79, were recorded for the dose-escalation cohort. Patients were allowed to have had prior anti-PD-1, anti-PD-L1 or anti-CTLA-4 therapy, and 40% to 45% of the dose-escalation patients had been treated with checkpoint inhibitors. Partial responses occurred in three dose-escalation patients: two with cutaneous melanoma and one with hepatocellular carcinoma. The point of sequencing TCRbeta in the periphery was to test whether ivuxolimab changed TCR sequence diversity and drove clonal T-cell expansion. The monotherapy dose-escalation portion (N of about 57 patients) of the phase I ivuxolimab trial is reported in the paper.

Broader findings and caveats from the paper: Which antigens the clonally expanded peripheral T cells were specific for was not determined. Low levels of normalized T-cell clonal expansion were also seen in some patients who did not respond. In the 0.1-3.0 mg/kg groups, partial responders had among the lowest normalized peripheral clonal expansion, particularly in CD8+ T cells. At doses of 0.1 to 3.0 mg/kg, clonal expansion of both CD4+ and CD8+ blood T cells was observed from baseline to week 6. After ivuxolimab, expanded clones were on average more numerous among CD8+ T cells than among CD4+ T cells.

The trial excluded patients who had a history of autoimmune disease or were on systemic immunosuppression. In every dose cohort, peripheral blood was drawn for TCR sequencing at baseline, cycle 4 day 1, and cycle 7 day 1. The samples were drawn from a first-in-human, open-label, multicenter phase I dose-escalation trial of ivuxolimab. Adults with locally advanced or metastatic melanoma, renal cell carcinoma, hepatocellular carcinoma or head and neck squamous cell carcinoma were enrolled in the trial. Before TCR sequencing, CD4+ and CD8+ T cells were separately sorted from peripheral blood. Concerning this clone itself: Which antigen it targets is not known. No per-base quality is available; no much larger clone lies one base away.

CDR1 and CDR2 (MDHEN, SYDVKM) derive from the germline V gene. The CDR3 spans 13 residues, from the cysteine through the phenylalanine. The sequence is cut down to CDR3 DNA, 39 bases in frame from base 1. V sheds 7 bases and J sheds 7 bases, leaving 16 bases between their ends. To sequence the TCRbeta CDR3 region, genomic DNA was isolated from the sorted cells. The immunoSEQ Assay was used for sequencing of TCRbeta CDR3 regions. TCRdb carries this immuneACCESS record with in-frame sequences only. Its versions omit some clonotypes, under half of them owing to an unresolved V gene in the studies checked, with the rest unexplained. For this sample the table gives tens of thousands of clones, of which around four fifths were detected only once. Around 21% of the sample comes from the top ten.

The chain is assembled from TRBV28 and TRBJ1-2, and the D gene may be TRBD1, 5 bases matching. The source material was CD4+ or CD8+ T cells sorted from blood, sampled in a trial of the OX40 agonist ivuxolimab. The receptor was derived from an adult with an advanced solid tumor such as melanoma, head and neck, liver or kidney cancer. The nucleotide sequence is TGTGCCAGCACCCGAGAGGGGAGTCGTGGCTACACCTTC. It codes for CASTREGSRGYTF.